This T cell receptor (beta chain) is from a study of T cell responses to AZD1222 COVID-19 vaccine. Assay: immunoSEQ multiplex PCR; the TCRdb copy retains only in-frame clones and omits some. The sample has about 120,000 clones, roughly 93% seen once; the top ten hold 2.5% to 3%. For this clone: Its target is unknown.

Germline V lookup: CDR1 SGHDN, CDR2 FVKESK. This CDR3 region has 14 residues. V trimming: 5 bases; J trimming: 9 bases; junction bases outside the gene matches: 9. Study-level points and caveats: Among AZD1222 vaccinees, only 5 to 7 were seropositive at baseline. Without day 14 samples, only post-peak T cell repertoires were studied.

This sequence joins TRBV14 and TRBJ2-1; 8 bases match TRBD2. The sequenced sample was peripheral blood, obtained on day 0 of AZD1222 vaccination. This clonotype was obtained from an adult in good health. The CDR3 nucleotides read TGTGCCAGCAGCGTACCGGGAGGGCAGGGTGAGCAGTTCTTC. Its translation: CASSVPGGQGEQFF.